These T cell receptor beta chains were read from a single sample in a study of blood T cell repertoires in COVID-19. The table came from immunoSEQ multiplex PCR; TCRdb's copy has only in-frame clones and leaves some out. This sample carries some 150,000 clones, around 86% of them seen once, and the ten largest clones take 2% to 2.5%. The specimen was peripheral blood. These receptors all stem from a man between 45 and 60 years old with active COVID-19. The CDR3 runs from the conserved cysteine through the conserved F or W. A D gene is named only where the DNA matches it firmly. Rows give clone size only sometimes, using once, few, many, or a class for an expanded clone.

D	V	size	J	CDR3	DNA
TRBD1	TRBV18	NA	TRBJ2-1	CASSPQGAPLNEQFF	TGTGCCAGCTCACCGCAGGGGGCGCCTTTAAATGAGCAGTTCTTC
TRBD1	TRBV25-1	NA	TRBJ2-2	CASSLRGQGTTGELFF	TGTGCCAGCAGTCTCCGGGGACAGGGTACGACCGGGGAGCTGTTTTTT
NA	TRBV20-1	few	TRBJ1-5	CSASDNNQPQHF	TGCAGTGCTAGTGACAACAATCAGCCCCAGCATTTT
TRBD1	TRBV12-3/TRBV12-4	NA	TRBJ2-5	CASNRGKETQYF	TGTGCCAGCAACAGGGGGAAGGAGACCCAGTACTTC
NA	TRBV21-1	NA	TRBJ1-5	CASSFRQADHSNQPQHF	TGTGCCAGCAGCTTTAGACAGGCGGACCATAGCAATCAGCCCCAGCATTTT
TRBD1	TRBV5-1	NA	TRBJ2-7	CASSFLRTGSYEQYF	TGCGCCAGCAGCTTCCTCAGGACAGGCTCCTACGAGCAGTACTTC
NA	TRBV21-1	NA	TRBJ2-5	CASSKGPGETQYF	TGTGCCAGCAGCAAAGGCCCCGGGGAGACCCAGTACTTC
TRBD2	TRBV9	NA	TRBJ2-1	CASSVERGGRSYNEQFF	TGTGCCAGCAGCGTAGAGCGGGGGGGCCGCTCCTACAATGAGCAGTTCTTC
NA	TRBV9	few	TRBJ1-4	CASSDPGTKNEKLFF	TGTGCCAGCAGCGACCCCGGGACAAAGAATGAAAAACTGTTTTTT
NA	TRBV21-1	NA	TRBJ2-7	CASSLTRPGTGSRPYEQYF	TGTGCCAGCAGCCTAACGCGTCCCGGGACAGGGAGTCGGCCCTACGAGCAGTACTTC
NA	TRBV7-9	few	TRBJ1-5	CASSLVYRGNQPQHF	TGTGCCAGCAGCTTAGTCTACAGGGGCAATCAGCCCCAGCATTTT
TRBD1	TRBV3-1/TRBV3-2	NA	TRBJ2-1	CASSPRTGYNEQFF	TGTGCCAGCAGCCCCCGGACAGGCTACAATGAGCAGTTCTTC
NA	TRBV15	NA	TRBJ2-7	CATSRDGGLGYEQYF	TGTGCCACCAGCAGAGATGGCGGTCTAGGCTACGAGCAGTACTTC
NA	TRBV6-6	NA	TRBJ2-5	CASSYSPPDFQETQYF	TGTGCCAGCAGTTACTCGCCTCCAGATTTCCAAGAGACCCAGTACTTC
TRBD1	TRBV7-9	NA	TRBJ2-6	CASTRTGSGANVLTF	TGTGCCAGCACACGGACAGGGTCTGGGGCCAACGTCCTGACTTTC
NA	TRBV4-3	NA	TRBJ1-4	CASSQAQGIVEKLFF	TGCGCCAGCAGCCAAGCACAGGGAATTGTTGAAAAACTGTTTTTT